This TCR beta chain was identified during a study of beta chain features in type 1 diabetes. The CDR3 contains 12 residues. CDR1 and CDR2 from the germline V gene are SNHLY and FYNNEI. With 7 bases removed from V and 4 bases from J, the gap between germline ends came to 11 bases. This clone was recorded many times. Its antigen remains unknown. Expressed TCRB transcripts were sequenced because the isolated RNA had all been reverse transcribed beforehand. The table came from immunoSEQ multiplex PCR; TCRdb's copy has only in-frame clones and leaves some out. The data hold hundreds of thousands of clones, with 15% observed a single time. Study results and caveats: In comparison with healthy donors, patients had naive, central memory and Treg TCRB repertoires that appeared more similar. Type 1 diabetes patients showed fewer insertions and more deletions at VDJ junctions.

J is TRBJ2-7 and V is TRBV2, with unresolved D. The sample consisted of naive CD4+ T cells from blood. The receptor was isolated from a man aged 18 to 30 in good health. The CDR3 region has the DNA TGTGCCAGCAACCAAGAGAGGTACGAGCAGTACTTC. This sequence encodes CASNQERYEQYF.